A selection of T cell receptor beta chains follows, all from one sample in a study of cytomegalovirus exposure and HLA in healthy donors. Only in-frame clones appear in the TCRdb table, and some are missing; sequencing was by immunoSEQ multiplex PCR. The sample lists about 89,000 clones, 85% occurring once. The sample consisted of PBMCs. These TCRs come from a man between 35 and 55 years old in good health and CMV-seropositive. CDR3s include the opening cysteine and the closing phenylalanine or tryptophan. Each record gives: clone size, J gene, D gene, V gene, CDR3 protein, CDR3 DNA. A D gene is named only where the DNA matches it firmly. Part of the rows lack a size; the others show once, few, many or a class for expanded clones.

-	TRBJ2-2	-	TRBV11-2	CASSIPTGNTGELFF	TGTGCCAGCAGCATACCGACAGGGAACACCGGGGAGCTGTTTTTT
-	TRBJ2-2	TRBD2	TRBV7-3	CASAIAGVGGELFF	TGTGCCAGCGCGATAGCGGGAGTCGGCGGGGAGCTGTTTTTT
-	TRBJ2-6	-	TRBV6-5	CASKRLDGANVLTF	TGTGCCAGCAAGAGACTTGATGGGGCCAACGTCCTGACTTTC
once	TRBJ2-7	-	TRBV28	CASSPSRGEQYF	TGTGCCAGCAGCCCGAGTAGAGGGGAGCAGTACTTC
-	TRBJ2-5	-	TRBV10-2	CASSEFMFRDLQETQYF	TGCGCCAGCAGTGAGTTTATGTTCCGGGACTTACAAGAGACCCAGTACTTC
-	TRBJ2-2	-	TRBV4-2	CASSQGLRNTGELFF	TGTGCCAGCAGCCAAGGGTTGCGGAACACCGGGGAGCTGTTTTTT
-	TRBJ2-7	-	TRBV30	CAWSVTRYEQYF	TGTGCCTGGAGTGTAACCCGGTACGAGCAGTACTTC
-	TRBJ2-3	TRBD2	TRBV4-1	CASSPTPSGGTDTQYF	TGCGCCAGCAGCCCCACCCCTAGCGGGGGCACAGATACGCAGTATTTT
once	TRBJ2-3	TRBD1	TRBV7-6	CASSIRQGADTQYF	TGTGCCAGCAGCATACGACAGGGAGCAGATACGCAGTATTTT
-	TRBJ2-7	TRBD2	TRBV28	CASSQTSAPYEQYF	TGTGCCAGCAGCCAGACTAGCGCGCCCTACGAGCAGTACTTC
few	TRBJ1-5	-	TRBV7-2	CASSFGRDNQPQHF	TGTGCCAGCAGCTTCGGACGGGATAATCAGCCCCAGCATTTT
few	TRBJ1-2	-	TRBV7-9	CASGQGPYGYTF	TGTGCCAGCGGTCAGGGTCCCTATGGCTACACCTTC
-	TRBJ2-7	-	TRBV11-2	CASSLNGQGGGEQYF	TGTGCCAGCAGCTTAAACGGGCAGGGGGGCGGCGAGCAGTACTTC
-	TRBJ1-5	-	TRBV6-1	CASRSGWGNQPQHF	TGTGCCAGCAGATCGGGATGGGGCAATCAGCCCCAGCATTTT
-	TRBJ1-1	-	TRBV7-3	CASSLTAGLNTEAFF	TGTGCCAGCAGCTTAACCGCAGGCTTGAACACTGAAGCTTTCTTT
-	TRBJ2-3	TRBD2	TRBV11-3	CASSTYPSGGDRDTQYF	TGTGCCAGCAGCACCTACCCTAGCGGGGGGGATCGAGATACGCAGTATTTT
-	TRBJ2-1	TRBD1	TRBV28	CASRYRDSLSNEQFF	TGTGCCAGCAGATACCGGGACAGTCTTAGTAATGAGCAGTTCTTC
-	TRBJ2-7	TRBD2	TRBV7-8	CASSLSGLAGEQYF	TGTGCCAGCAGCTTATCTGGGCTAGCGGGAGAGCAGTACTTC
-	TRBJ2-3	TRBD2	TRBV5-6	CASSSTAGGLPNTDTQYF	TGTGCCAGCAGCTCGACAGCGGGGGGGCTCCCAAACACAGATACGCAGTATTTT
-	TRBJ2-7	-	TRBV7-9	CASSLAGGLISYEQYF	TGTGCCAGCAGCTTAGCTGGCGGGTTGATCTCCTACGAGCAGTACTTC
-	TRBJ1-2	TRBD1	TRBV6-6	CASSHPGQGDGGYTF	TGTGCCAGCAGTCACCCGGGACAGGGGGACGGTGGCTACACCTTC
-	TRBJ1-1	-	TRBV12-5	CASGLLLTGEILNTEAFF	TGTGCTAGTGGTTTGTTGTTAACCGGGGAGATATTGAACACTGAAGCTTTCTTT
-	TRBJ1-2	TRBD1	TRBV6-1	CASSEKGAGYGYTF	TGTGCCAGCAGTGAGAAGGGGGCAGGGTATGGCTACACCTTC
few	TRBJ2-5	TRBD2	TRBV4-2	CASSQTSGGQETQYF	TGTGCCAGCAGCCAGACTAGCGGGGGTCAAGAGACCCAGTACTTC
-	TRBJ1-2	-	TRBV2	CASSPDRSINHYTF	TGTGCCAGCAGTCCCGACAGGTCTATAAACCACTACACCTTC
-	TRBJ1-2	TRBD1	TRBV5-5	CASSPLGQGDNGYTF	TGTGCCAGCAGCCCGCTGGGACAGGGGGATAATGGCTACACCTTC
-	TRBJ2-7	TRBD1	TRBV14	CASSQEGQGSREQYF	TGTGCCAGCAGCCAAGAGGGACAGGGAAGTCGCGAGCAGTACTTC
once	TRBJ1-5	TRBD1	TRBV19	CASSMRAGGFWSNQPQHF	TGTGCCAGTAGTATGAGGGCAGGGGGCTTCTGGAGCAATCAGCCCCAGCATTTT
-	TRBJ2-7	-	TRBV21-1	CASSTRTSGPTREYF	TGTGCCAGCAGCACCCGGACTAGCGGCCCTACGAGGGAGTACTTC
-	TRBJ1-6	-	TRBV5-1	CASRIGAGHNSPLHF	TGCGCCAGCAGGATCGGCGCTGGACACAATTCACCCCTCCACTTT
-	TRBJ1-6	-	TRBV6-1	CASSEGDRYNSPLHF	TGTGCCAGCAGTGAAGGTGACAGGTATAATTCACCCCTCCACTTT
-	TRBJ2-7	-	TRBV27	CASSARDFSSYEQYF	TGTGCCAGCAGTGCCCGGGACTTCAGCTCCTACGAGCAGTACTTC
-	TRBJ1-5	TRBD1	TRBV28	CASSWNTGVNQPQHF	TGTGCCAGCAGCTGGAACACAGGGGTCAATCAGCCCCAGCATTTT
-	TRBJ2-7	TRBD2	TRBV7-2	CASSGLVGYEQYF	TGTGCCAGCAGCGGACTAGTCGGCTACGAGCAGTACTTC
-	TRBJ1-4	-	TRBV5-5	CASSLGRVNEKLFF	TGTGCCAGCAGCTTAGGCAGGGTGAATGAAAAACTGTTTTTT
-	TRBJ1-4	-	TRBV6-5	CASRSYRVYEKLFF	TGTGCCAGCAGATCCTACAGGGTATACGAAAAACTGTTTTTT
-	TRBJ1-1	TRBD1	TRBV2	CASGRDRGTEAFF	TGTGCCAGCGGAAGAGACAGGGGCACTGAAGCTTTCTTT
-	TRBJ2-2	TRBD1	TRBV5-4	CASRSRDRGALTGELFF	TGTGCCAGCAGATCAAGGGACAGGGGGGCACTTACCGGGGAGCTGTTTTTT
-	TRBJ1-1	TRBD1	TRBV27	CASRRQGSTEAFF	TGTGCCAGCAGACGACAGGGAAGCACTGAAGCTTTCTTT
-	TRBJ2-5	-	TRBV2	CASTEGGAGETQYF	TGTGCCAGCACCGAAGGGGGGGCGGGGGAGACCCAGTACTTC
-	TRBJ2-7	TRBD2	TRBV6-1	CASSASSGPYEQYF	TGTGCCAGCAGTGCCTCTAGCGGTCCTTACGAGCAGTACTTC
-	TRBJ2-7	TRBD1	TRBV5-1	CASSSNPGQGPYEQYF	TGCGCCAGCAGCTCAAACCCGGGACAGGGCCCCTACGAGCAGTACTTC
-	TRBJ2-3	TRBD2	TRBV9	CASSSAGGGDTQYF	TGTGCCAGCAGCTCAGCGGGGGGGGGAGATACGCAGTATTTT
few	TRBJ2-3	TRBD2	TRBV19	CASRGLDRTDTQYF	TGTGCCAGTAGAGGACTAGACCGCACAGATACGCAGTATTTT
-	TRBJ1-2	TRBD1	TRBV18	CASSPGTGDYGYTF	TGTGCCAGCTCACCAGGGACAGGGGACTATGGCTACACCTTC